Listed below are T cell receptor beta chains from one sample, sequenced in a study of blood T cell repertoires in COVID-19. The table came from immunoSEQ multiplex PCR; TCRdb's copy has only in-frame clones and leaves some out. The sample includes around 60,000 clones, approximately 77% of them seen just once. The source material was peripheral blood. The receptors shown here come from a human donor in a cohort sampled during active COVID-19. The CDR3 runs from the conserved cysteine through the conserved F or W. The D gene is left open where the match is weak. Size values are once, few and many counts, or a class for expanded clones, and some rows have none.

V gene	J gene	clone size	D gene	CDR3 DNA	CDR3 protein
TRBV20-1	TRBJ2-7	.	TRBD2	TGCAGTGCGGCGGGGGGCGAGCAGTACTTC	CSAAGGEQYF
TRBV29-1	TRBJ1-1	many	TRBD1	TGCAGCGTCCCGGACAGGGGGGGCACTGAAGCTTTCTTT	CSVPDRGGTEAFF
TRBV7-9	TRBJ2-6	once	.	TGTGCCAGCAGCCCCCCGGGGTTAGGTAAGGGGGCCAACGTCCTGACTTTC	CASSPPGLGKGANVLTF
TRBV9	TRBJ2-7	.	TRBD2	TGTGCCAGCAGCGTAGCCCCAGCGGGAGTGCACGAGCAGTACTTC	CASSVAPAGVHEQYF
TRBV4-1	TRBJ2-5	.	.	TGCGCCAGCAGCCAAGCAAGGGGGAAAGAGACCCAGTACTTC	CASSQARGKETQYF
TRBV6-6	TRBJ1-2	.	TRBD1	TGTGCCAGCAGTGGGACACAGGGGGCTGACGGCTACACCTTC	CASSGTQGADGYTF
TRBV2	TRBJ2-7	.	TRBD1	TGTGCCAGCAGTGAAGCGGGACAGGTCTCCTACGAGCAGTACTTC	CASSEAGQVSYEQYF
TRBV6-6	TRBJ2-3	.	TRBD2	TGTGCCAGCAGTTCAGCGGGACGCACCCCAGATACGCAGTATTTT	CASSSAGRTPDTQYF
TRBV7-6	TRBJ1-1	.	TRBD1	TGTGCCAGCAGCTTAGTGGGGACAGGGCTGATTGGGACTGAAGCTTTCTTT	CASSLVGTGLIGTEAFF
TRBV14	TRBJ2-5	.	.	TGTGCCAGCAGCGTCAGGGCCCAGACCCAGTACTTC	CASSVRAQTQYF